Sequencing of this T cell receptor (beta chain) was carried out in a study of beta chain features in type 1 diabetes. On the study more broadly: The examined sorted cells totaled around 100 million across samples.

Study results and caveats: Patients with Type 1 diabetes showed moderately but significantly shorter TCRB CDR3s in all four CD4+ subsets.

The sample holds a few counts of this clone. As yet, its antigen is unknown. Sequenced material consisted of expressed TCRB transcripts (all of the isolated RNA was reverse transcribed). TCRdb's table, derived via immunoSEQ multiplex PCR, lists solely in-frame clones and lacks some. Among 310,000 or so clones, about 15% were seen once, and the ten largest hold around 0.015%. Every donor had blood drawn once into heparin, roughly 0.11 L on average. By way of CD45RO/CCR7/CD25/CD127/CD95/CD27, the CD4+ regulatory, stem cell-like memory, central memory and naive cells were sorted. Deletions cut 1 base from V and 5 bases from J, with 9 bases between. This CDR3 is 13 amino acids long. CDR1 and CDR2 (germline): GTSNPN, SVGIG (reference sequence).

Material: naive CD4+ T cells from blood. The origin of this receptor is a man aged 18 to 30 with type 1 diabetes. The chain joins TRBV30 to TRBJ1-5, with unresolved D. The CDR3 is CAWSGGEDQPQHF. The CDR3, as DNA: TGTGCCTGGAGTGGCGGGGAGGATCAGCCCCAGCATTTT.